The 27 T cell receptor beta chains presented below share a single source sample, sequenced in a study of shared clonotypes between healthy human individuals. Sequencing was performed with immunoSEQ multiplex PCR; in TCRdb, only in-frame clones are kept and a portion is missing. This sample yields 2 million to 3 million clones, of which more than 85% are seen a single time; about 0.38% belongs to the top ten. Material for sequencing was naive CD4+ T cells from PBMCs. Sample subset: CD45RA+ positively selected. The receptor source for this set is a man between 18 and 29 years old in good health. Some clones in this sample may be carry-over from other donors' samples.

The J gene is TRBJ2-1, the V gene TRBV15; 13 bases map to TRBD2. This CDR3 spans 18 amino acids. CDR1 is LNHNV, CDR2 YYDKDF, per germline (reference sequence). V gave up 2 bases and J gave up 2 bases; unmatched junction bases: 6. For the CDR3, the DNA is TGTGCCACCAGCAGATCCCTTACTAGCGGGAGGGCCTACAATGAGCAGTTCTTC. This codes for CATSRSLTSGRAYNEQFF.

V usage is TRBV4-1 and J usage is TRBJ2-3; TRBD1 agrees at 8 bases. The germline V gene encodes CDR1 MGHRA and CDR2 YSYEKL. The junction had 5 bases not matched to a gene; V was cut back by 5 bases and J by 1 base. There are 15 residues in the CDR3. As DNA, the CDR3 is TGCGCCAGCAGCAACACAGGGGGTGGCACAGATACGCAGTATTTT. It encodes CASSNTGGGTDTQYF.

The chain combines TRBV5-6 with TRBJ2-5; TRBD2 aligns across 7 bases. CDR1 and CDR2 (germline): SGHDT, YYEEEE. The CDR3 runs to 16 residues. Losses at the gene ends were 4 bases for V and 2 bases for J; bases not matched to a gene: 11. The CDR3 is CASSPRWGGAQETQYF. In DNA, the CDR3 is TGTGCCAGCAGCCCCCGGTGGGGGGGAGCGCAAGAGACCCAGTACTTC. The whole variable domain, remainder taken from reference TRBV5-6 and TRBJ2-5, is DAGVTQSPTHLIKTRGQQVTLRCSPKSGHDTVSWYQQALGQGPQFIFQYYEEEERQRGNFPDRFSGHQFPNYSSELNVNALLLGDSALYLCASSPRWGGAQETQYFGPGTRLLVL.

The V call is TRBV5-1, the J call TRBJ2-7; TRBD1 matches 8 bases. The CDR3 sequence is 15 residues long. V was clipped by 3 bases and J by 2 bases; unmatched bases: 7. Germline values: CDR1 SGHRS, CDR2 YFSETQ. The CDR3 protein is CASSSGTGRTYEQYF. In nucleotides, the CDR3 is TGCGCCAGCAGCTCTGGGACAGGTCGTACCTACGAGCAGTACTTC.

The J gene is TRBJ1-5, the V gene TRBV2, with 10 bases fitting TRBD1. The CDR3 contains 13 residues. V trimming: 4 bases; J trimming: 7 bases; junction bases outside the gene matches: 1. CDR1 SNHLY and CDR2 FYNNEI come from the germline V gene. CDR3 sequence reads: CASSGQGAQPQHF. CDR3 in DNA: TGTGCCAGCAGTGGACAGGGGGCCCAGCCCCAGCATTTT.

The CDR3 region is CASTKTDRGATNEKLFF. CDR3 DNA sequence: TGTGCCAGCACCAAAACAGACAGGGGAGCAACTAATGAAAAACTGTTTTTT. The V and J genes are TRBV7-7 and TRBJ1-4; 8 bases align to TRBD1. Germline CDR1 SSHAT, CDR2 FNYEAQ (reference sequence). V dropped 7 bases and J dropped 0; count of bases not matched to a gene: 10. The CDR3 consists of 17 residues.

Comments on this clone: Additional DNA sequences in this sample encode the identical CDR3. The rearrangement uses TRBV5-1 and TRBJ2-1, with 14 bases lining up with TRBD2. V shed 4 bases and J 0 bases; nucleotides not matched to a gene: 0. Germline V CDR1 and CDR2: SGHRS, YFSETQ. The CDR3 extends over 16 amino acids. CDR3 DNA sequence: TGCGCCAGCAGCGGGACTAGCGGGAGCTCCTACAATGAGCAGTTCTTC. Translating it yields CASSGTSGSSYNEQFF.

V gene TRBV25-1 combines with J gene TRBJ2-7, with 9 nucleotides matching TRBD2. J lost 4 bases, V lost 1 base, and 8 bases had no gene match. The length of the CDR3 is 16 residues. Per the germline V gene, CDR1 is MGHDK and CDR2 is SYGVNS. The CDR3 sequence is CASSEWAGGPAYEQYF. CDR3 DNA: TGTGCCAGCAGTGAATGGGCGGGAGGGCCGGCGTACGAGCAGTACTTC.

About this clone itself: Other nucleotide sequences from this sample produce the same CDR3. The rearrangement uses TRBV27 and TRBJ1-4; weak D call: TRBD1 (5 bases). Germline loops: CDR1 MNHEY, CDR2 SMNVEV (reference sequence). The CDR3 totals 14 residues. Trimming removed 0 bases at V and 6 bases at J, with 8 bases between. This chain's CDR3 is CASSLSGTYEKLFF. In nucleotides, the CDR3 is TGTGCCAGCAGTTTATCCGGGACGTATGAAAAACTGTTTTTT. The full variable domain, completed using reference TRBV27 and TRBJ1-4, is EAQVTQNPRYLITVTGKKLTVTCSQNMNHEYMSWYRQDPGLGLRQIYYSMNVEVTDKGDVPEGYKVSRKEKRNFPLILESPSPNQTSLYFCASSLSGTYEKLFFGSGTQLSVL.

The gene calls are TRBV30 and TRBJ2-1, with 7 bases lining up with TRBD2. CDR3 length: 17 amino acids. Germline assignment: CDR1 GTSNPN and CDR2 SVGIG (reference sequence). The V segment lost 0 bases and the J segment 2 bases; nucleotides outside the gene matches: 10. CDR3 sequence reads: CAWSVERGLAAYNEQFF. The CDR3 bases are TGTGCCTGGAGTGTAGAACGGGGTCTAGCGGCCTACAATGAGCAGTTCTTC. Variable domain in full (rest from reference TRBV30 and TRBJ2-1): SQTIHQWPATLVQPVGSPLSLECTVEGTSNPNLYWYRQAAGRGLQLLFYSVGIGQISSEVPQNLSASRPQDRQFILSSKKLLLSDSGFYLCAWSVERGLAAYNEQFFGPGTRLTVL.

To note about this clone: Other DNA sequences from this sample encode an identical CDR3 as well. The rearrangement joins TRBV9 to TRBJ1-5, with D unresolved. The CDR3 is 13 residues long. Germline values: CDR1 SGDLS, CDR2 YYNGEE. The V gene lost 4 bases and the J gene lost 6 bases, with 11 bases spanning the gap. The CDR3 sequence is CASSLGLGQPQHF. The CDR3 coding sequence is TGTGCCAGCAGCTTGGGTCTTGGTCAGCCCCAGCATTTT.

Worth noting for this clone: One junction end disagrees with the germline gene, perhaps due to a read error. The gene calls are TRBV5-6 and TRBJ1-2; D possibly corresponds to TRBD1 (5 bases). The CDR3 runs 13 residues. Germline loops: CDR1 SGHDT, CDR2 YYEEEE. The CDR3 here is CASSLWSEGTRLF. Here the CDR3 DNA reads TGTGCCAGCAGCTTGTGGTCAGAGGGGACGAGACTCTTC.

As regards this clone: Additional DNA sequences in this sample encode the identical CDR3. The rearrangement joins TRBV7-2 to TRBJ2-7; D remains unclear. CDR3 length: 14 amino acids. The germline V gene encodes CDR1 SGHTA and CDR2 FQGNSA. Trimming removed 5 bases at V and 2 bases at J, with 13 bases between. The DNA for the CDR3 is TGTGCCAGCAGCCGCGACTCGGGTACCTACGAGCAGTACTTC. Its translation is CASSRDSGTYEQYF.

This sequence joins TRBV9 and TRBJ2-2; 15 bases match TRBD2. The J segment lost 6 bases and the V segment lost 7 bases, leaving 7 bases of the junction unmatched. CDR3 length: 16 residues. Germline loops: CDR1 SGDLS, CDR2 YYNGEE. This chain's CDR3 is CASRRTSGRVAGELFF. The CDR3 bases are TGTGCCAGCCGACGGACTAGCGGGAGGGTCGCCGGGGAGCTGTTTTTT. The whole variable domain, filled in from reference TRBV9 and TRBJ2-2, reads DSGVTQTPKHLITATGQRVTLRCSPRSGDLSVYWYQQSLDQGLQFLIQYYNGEERAKGNILERFSAQQFPDLHSELNLSSLELGDSALYFCASRRTSGRVAGELFFGEGSRLTVL.

The rearrangement links TRBV6-4 to TRBJ2-5; a possible D gene is TRBD1 (6 bases). The CDR3 length is 14 residues. The V gene lost 4 bases and the J gene lost 4 bases, with 13 bases spanning the gap. The germline V gene encodes CDR1 MRHNA and CDR2 SNTAGT. The CDR3 coding sequence is TGTGCCAGCAGTGCGGACTCAGGGGCAGAGACCCAGTACTTC. Translation gives CASSADSGAETQYF.

The chain combines TRBV6-4 with TRBJ1-5, with D uncertain. Trimming cost V 4 bases and J 2 bases, with 12 bases left between them. This CDR3 spans 15 amino acids. Germline values: CDR1 MRHNA, CDR2 SNTAGT. Here the CDR3 DNA reads TGTGCCAGCAGTGTGAGCCTAATGGGCAATCAGCCCCAGCATTTT. As protein: CASSVSLMGNQPQHF.

This rearrangement joins TRBV5-4 to TRBJ2-3; the match to TRBD2 covers 10 bases. The CDR3 consists of 15 residues. Germline-derived CDR1 and CDR2 are SGHNT and YYREEE (reference sequence). J gave up 3 bases and V 2 bases, and 3 bases lay outside the gene matches. DNA for the CDR3: TGTGCCAGCAGCTTAGCGGGAGGGAGAACAGATACGCAGTATTTT. Amino acid sequence: CASSLAGGRTDTQYF.

V usage is TRBV5-1 and J usage is TRBJ1-2; possibly TRBD1 for D (5 bases). The length of the CDR3 is 14 residues. From germline, CDR1 is SGHRS and CDR2 YFSETQ. Deletions cut 2 bases from V and 8 bases from J, with 16 bases between. The CDR3 loop is CASSLLGAEGGYTF. For the CDR3, the DNA is TGCGCCAGCAGCTTATTAGGGGCCGAGGGGGGCTACACCTTC.

The chain joins TRBV28 to TRBJ1-4; D gene unclear. This CDR3 contains 15 residues. With 5 bases removed from V and 8 bases from J, the gap between germline ends came to 18 bases. Germline CDR1 MDHEN, CDR2 SYDVKM. The CDR3 here is CASSPSTGAREKLFF. CDR3 sequence (DNA): TGTGCCAGCAGTCCCTCGACCGGAGCGAGAGAAAAACTGTTTTTT.

The chain has TRBV19 and TRBJ1-5; D is uncertain. Germline V lookup: CDR1 LNHDA, CDR2 SQIVND (reference sequence). The CDR3 sequence is 15 residues long. Deletions cut 5 bases from V and 7 bases from J, with 18 bases between. In DNA form, the CDR3 reads TGTGCCAGTAGTCCTGCTTTTGTTCGGGAACAGCCCCAGCATTTT. Its protein product is CASSPAFVREQPQHF. The entire variable domain, with the rest obtained from reference TRBV19 and TRBJ1-5, is as follows: DGGITQSPKYLFRKEGQNVTLSCEQNLNHDAMYWYRQDPGQGLRLIYYSQIVNDFQKGDIAEGYSVSREKKESFPLTVTSAQKNPTAFYLCASSPAFVREQPQHFGDGTRLSIL.

The chain is built from TRBV7-2 and TRBJ2-7; 11 nucleotides match TRBD1. CDR3 length equals 14 residues. Trimming at V came to 4 bases and at J to 7 bases, leaving 6 bases not matched to a gene. Germline V gene sequence: CDR1 SGHTA, CDR2 FQGNSA. CDR3 amino acids: CASSWDRGSWEQYF. The CDR3 DNA follows: TGTGCCAGCAGCTGGGACAGGGGGTCCTGGGAGCAGTACTTC.

V gene TRBV2 combines with J gene TRBJ2-2; D not certain. The V gene lost 10 bases and the J gene lost 0 bases, with 15 bases spanning the gap. CDR1 SNHLY and CDR2 FYNNEI come from the germline V gene. The CDR3 runs 15 residues. The CDR3 region has the DNA TGTGCCACCCGAGAGACCCAAGCGAACACCGGGGAGCTGTTTTTT. It is translated as CATRETQANTGELFF.

The V call is TRBV5-6, the J call TRBJ2-2; 7 nucleotides align to TRBD1. The CDR3 is 16 amino acids. CDR1 and CDR2 from the germline V gene are SGHDT and YYEEEE. Trimming cost V 1 base and J 2 bases; bases outside gene matches: 5. The CDR3: CASSLKWDRNTGELFF. In nucleotides, the CDR3 is TGTGCCAGCAGCTTGAAATGGGACAGAAACACCGGGGAGCTGTTTTTT.

The rearrangement joins TRBV29-1 to TRBJ2-3; the D gene is possibly TRBD1 (6 bases). Germline V lookup: CDR1 SQVTM, CDR2 ANQGSEA. The CDR3 covers 12 residues. Trimming cost V 4 bases and J 2 bases, with 7 bases left between them. The CDR3 DNA follows: TGCAGCGTTGGGGACACCACAGATACGCAGTATTTT. This gives the protein CSVGDTTDTQYF.

CDR3 DNA sequence: TGTGCCAGCAGCCGACCTGCAGGCTCTTTCGACGAGCAGTACTTC. Its translation is CASSRPAGSFDEQYF. This chain connects TRBV7-9 to TRBJ2-7; D remains ambiguous. The V end lost 5 bases, the J end lost 5 bases, and 19 bases lay between the germline ends. This CDR3 is built from 15 residues. Germline V gives CDR1 SEHNR, CDR2 FQNEAQ (reference sequence).

The CDR3 sequence: CASSLVVTANNEQFF. CDR3 sequence (DNA): TGCGCCAGCAGCTTGGTGGTGACAGCCAACAATGAGCAGTTCTTC. This sequence joins TRBV5-1 and TRBJ2-1; D perhaps matches TRBD1 (5 bases). The V end was cut by 0 bases, the J end by 5 bases, with 12 bases between. This CDR3 has 15 residues. Germline V CDR1 and CDR2: SGHRS, YFSETQ.

The V call is TRBV18, the J call TRBJ1-3; no firm D call. The germline gives CDR1 KGHSH, CDR2 LQKENI. Trimming shortened V by 5 bases and J by 2 bases, and 16 bases separated the two germline ends. This CDR3 region has 16 residues. The CDR3 protein is CASSTSREGTGNTIYF. Written as DNA, the CDR3 is TGTGCCAGCTCAACTTCGAGGGAAGGTACTGGAAACACCATATATTTT.